The clone carrying this T cell receptor beta chain was detected a few times. What it binds is not known. This sample is part of a study of T-cell reconstitution after alpha-beta-depleted transplantation in children. Study observations and caveats: T-cell counts and diversity at one year post-transplant came mainly from newly produced T cells.

Unique molecular identifiers were incorporated into the prepared TCRbeta library. TCRdb redid the calling of the PCR reads with MiXCR, one entry per CDR3 protein. In the table there are about 980,000 distinct CDR3 sequences, roughly 29% of which are singletons. The germline CDR1 and CDR2 sequences are DFQATT and SNEGSKA (reference sequence). This CDR3 contains 15 residues. Trimming took 3 bases from V and 1 from J; bases not matched to a gene: 3. Sequencing used PBMCs, mostly from graft donor cells, obtained 360 days after TCRalphabeta/CD19-depleted stem cell transplant. The chain has TRBV20-1 and TRBJ2-2; 9 bases match TRBD2. The TCR comes from a boy younger than two who had a stem cell transplant for SCID, so the T cells may come from the graft donor. Written as DNA, the CDR3 is TGCAGTGCTAGGCCTAGCGGGATGAACACCGGGGAGCTGTTTTTT. The encoded protein is CSARPSGMNTGELFF.